These T cell receptor beta chains were read from a single sample in a study of beta chain features in type 1 diabetes. Only in-frame clones appear in the TCRdb table, and some are missing; sequencing was by immunoSEQ multiplex PCR. The table has 150,000 or so clones, roughly 59% seen once. The specimen was naive CD4+ T cells from blood. The receptor set was obtained from a man in his thirties or forties with type 1 diabetes. Each CDR3 is given with its conserved first and last residue. The order of the fields is V gene, J gene, clone size, D gene, CDR3 protein, CDR3 DNA. The D gene is left open where the match is weak. For some rows the clone size is stated as once, few or many, or as a class when expanded; others skip it.

>TRBV30|TRBJ1-1|-|-
CAWSADSTEAFF
TGTGCCTGGAGTGCGGACAGCACTGAAGCTTTCTTT
>TRBV15|TRBJ2-6|-|TRBD1
CATRPGQGSSGANVLTF
TGTGCCACCAGACCGGGACAGGGGAGCTCTGGGGCCAACGTCCTGACTTTC
>TRBV28|TRBJ1-1|-|TRBD1
CASSTGASNTEAFF
TGTGCCAGCAGCACAGGGGCTTCCAACACTGAAGCTTTCTTT
>TRBV7-9|TRBJ2-3|-|-
CASSTSTDTQYF
TGTGCCAGCAGCACTAGCACAGATACGCAGTATTTT
>TRBV9|TRBJ2-7|-|TRBD1
CASSGTGWNEQYF
TGTGCCAGCAGCGGGACAGGGTGGAACGAGCAGTACTTC
>TRBV29-1|TRBJ2-3|few|TRBD1
CSASDRGTDTQYF
TGCAGCGCCTCGGACAGGGGAACAGATACGCAGTATTTT
>TRBV2|TRBJ2-7|few|-
CASSEDYEQYF
TGTGCCAGCAGTGAAGACTACGAGCAGTACTTC
>TRBV29-1|TRBJ1-2|-|-
CSVEEGYGYTF
TGCAGCGTTGAAGAGGGTTATGGCTACACCTTC
>TRBV29-1|TRBJ1-1|-|TRBD1
CSVDMDRDTEAFF
TGCAGCGTTGACATGGACAGGGACACTGAAGCTTTCTTT
>TRBV29-1|TRBJ2-7|few|-
CSVEGDRYYEQYF
TGCAGCGTTGAGGGTGACAGGTATTACGAGCAGTACTTC
>TRBV28|TRBJ2-5|-|TRBD1
CASSLTGRKTQYF
TGTGCCAGCAGTTTGACAGGGCGAAAGACCCAGTACTTC
>TRBV27|TRBJ1-1|-|-
CASIVEAFF
TGTGCCAGCATCGTTGAAGCTTTCTTT
>TRBV29-1|TRBJ2-1|few|-
CSVEYNEQFF
TGCAGCGTTGAGTACAATGAGCAGTTCTTC
>TRBV29-1|TRBJ2-4|few|-
CSVEGAWPTERIQYF
TGCAGCGTTGAAGGCGCGTGGCCCACAGAGAGGATTCAGTACTTC
>TRBV4-3|TRBJ2-5|-|TRBD1
CASSQPGQGLETQYF
TGCGCCAGCAGCCAGCCGGGACAGGGTTTGGAGACCCAGTACTTC
>TRBV4-3|TRBJ1-4|-|-
CASSQDSFSTSASEKLFF
TGCGCCAGCAGCCAAGATTCTTTTTCGACTTCCGCCTCCGAAAAACTGTTTTTT
>TRBV29-1|TRBJ1-1|few|-
CSVEGEGSKNTEAFF
TGCAGCGTGGAAGGGGAGGGTTCGAAGAACACTGAAGCTTTCTTT
>TRBV30|TRBJ1-1|few|TRBD1
CAWSVWGQINEAFF
TGTGCCTGGAGTGTCTGGGGACAGATTAATGAAGCTTTCTTT
>TRBV10-3|TRBJ2-3|-|-
CAISDGPSTDTQYF
TGTGCCATCAGTGATGGACCGTCGACAGATACGCAGTATTTT
>TRBV9|TRBJ2-7|-|-
CASSVGSWVRSSYEQYF
TGTGCCAGCAGCGTAGGTAGCTGGGTCCGAAGCTCCTACGAGCAGTACTTC
>TRBV2|TRBJ2-7|-|-
CASSDRSYEQYF
TGTGCCAGCAGTGATCGGTCTTACGAGCAGTACTTC
>TRBV2|TRBJ2-3|-|TRBD2
CASRRLTSGGTDTQYF
TGTGCCAGCAGGAGACTGACTAGCGGGGGAACAGATACGCAGTATTTT
>TRBV2|TRBJ2-3|once|-
CASSEDIYTQYF
TGTGCCAGCAGTGAGGACATCTATACGCAGTATTTT
>TRBV29-1|TRBJ2-7|few|TRBD1
CSVEAPDRSSYEQYF
TGCAGCGTTGAAGCCCCGGACAGGAGCTCCTACGAGCAGTACTTC